One sample yielded the 5 T cell receptor beta chains listed below, sequenced in a study of cytomegalovirus exposure and HLA in healthy donors. The protocol was immunoSEQ multiplex PCR, while the TCRdb copy is restricted to in-frame clones and leaves out a portion. The data show 100,000 to 150,000 clones, around nine tenths seen once. Sequencing was performed on PBMCs. The source is a man aged 30 to 39 in good health and CMV-seronegative.

The genes are TRBV30 and TRBJ1-1, with a weak D call TRBD1 (6 bases). The CDR3 has 12 residues. Looked up from germline, CDR1 is GTSNPN and CDR2 is SVGIG (reference sequence). With 2 bases removed from V and 8 bases from J, the gap between germline ends came to 12 bases. CDR3 sequence: CAWSPTGFEAFF. The CDR3 DNA follows: TGTGCCTGGAGTCCAACAGGGTTCGAAGCTTTCTTT.

The chain uses TRBV27 and TRBJ1-1; D might be TRBD1 (6 bases). Per germline, CDR1 MNHEY and CDR2 SMNVEV (reference sequence). The germline V and J ends were trimmed by 4 bases and 6 bases, with 15 bases remaining between them. This CDR3 contains 14 residues. The CDR3 DNA sequence: TGTGCCAGCAGTTCTCCCAGGGGTATCGCTGAAGCTTTCTTT. Protein sequence: CASSSPRGIAEAFF.

In its sample, this clone was seen once. This chain connects TRBV10-2 to TRBJ1-2; a possible D gene is TRBD1 (5 bases). This CDR3 spans 13 amino acids. The V and J ends lost 3 bases and 6 bases respectively, with 11 bases between them. CDR1 and CDR2 from the germline V gene are WSHSY and SAAADI. The CDR3 loop reads CASSDPQGNGYTF. As DNA, the CDR3 is TGCGCCAGCAGTGACCCCCAGGGAAATGGCTACACCTTC.

J is TRBJ2-3 and V is TRBV2; maybe TRBD1 (6 bases). V was cut by 6 bases and J by 6 bases, with 16 bases left in between. The CDR3 has 14 residues. The V gene's germline CDR1 is SNHLY and CDR2 FYNNEI. CDR3 DNA: TGTGCCAGCAGGTCAGGGGATTTTACGGATACGCAGTATTTT. Translation gives CASRSGDFTDTQYF.

The chain carries TRBV7-2 and TRBJ2-5; maybe TRBD2 (5 bases). The germline V and J ends were trimmed by 2 bases and 5 bases, with 15 bases remaining between them. This CDR3 has 15 amino acids. The germline CDR1 and CDR2 sequences are SGHTA and FQGNSA. The CDR3 region has the DNA TGTGCCAGCAGCTTACGAGGGAGATTTTGGGAGACCCAGTACTTC. Translation gives CASSLRGRFWETQYF.